This is a list of T cell receptor beta chains from one sample in a study of cytomegalovirus exposure and HLA in healthy donors. Clones were sequenced by immunoSEQ multiplex PCR, and TCRdb holds only the in-frame ones, with some missing. Of roughly 120,000 clones listed, roughly 80% are singletons. The sequenced material came from PBMCs. The source of these receptors is a woman aged 40 to 49 in good health and CMV-seropositive. Each CDR3 is given with its conserved first and last residue. A D gene is named only where the DNA matches it firmly. Clone size is not always given. Where it is, it says once, few, many or a class for expanded clones.

CDR3 DNA | CDR3 protein | V gene | D gene | J gene | clone size | CDR3 length
TGTGCCAGCAGTGGTTCCGGGGGCGAGCAGTACTTC | CASSGSGGEQYF | TRBV2 | NA | TRBJ2-7 | NA | 12
TGCAGCGTTGGCGAAGAAGTCTCTGGAAACACCATATATTTT | CSVGEEVSGNTIYF | TRBV29-1 | NA | TRBJ1-3 | once | 14
TGTGCCAGCTTCCAGGGGCGTCAAAGAACCGGGACTGAAGCTTTCTTT | CASFQGRQRTGTEAFF | TRBV18 | NA | TRBJ1-1 | NA | 16
TGTGCCAGCAGCTTGGGACAGGGGAATGGCTACACCTTC | CASSLGQGNGYTF | TRBV5-6 | TRBD1 | TRBJ1-2 | NA | 13
TGTGCCAGCAGCCACACGGGGGGGCCCTACGAGCAGTACTTC | CASSHTGGPYEQYF | TRBV9 | TRBD2 | TRBJ2-7 | few | 14
TGTGCCTGGAGTCATATGGAGAGCTCTGGAAACACCATATATTTT | CAWSHMESSGNTIYF | TRBV30 | NA | TRBJ1-3 | few | 15
TGCAGCGTCCAGAAGCGGGATCGGAGCACCGGGGAGCTGTTTTTT | CSVQKRDRSTGELFF | TRBV29-1 | TRBD2 | TRBJ2-2 | NA | 15
TGCGCCAGCAGCCTAGGACAGGGGGGTGGCTATGGCTACACCTTC | CASSLGQGGGYGYTF | TRBV5-1 | TRBD1 | TRBJ1-2 | once | 15
TGCGCCAGCAGCTTGGGCCGAGGGACTAGCAATGAGCAGTTCTTC | CASSLGRGTSNEQFF | TRBV5-1 | TRBD2 | TRBJ2-1 | NA | 15
TGTGCCAGCACCTCGGCGGGGGGAACCTACGAGCAGTACTTC | CASTSAGGTYEQYF | TRBV6-5 | TRBD2 | TRBJ2-7 | NA | 14
TGTGCCAGCAGTGACCGGGAATGGAATCAGCCCCAGCATTTT | CASSDREWNQPQHF | TRBV6-1 | NA | TRBJ1-5 | few | 14
TGTGCCAGTAGTACCACTTCGGGAAACACCATATATTTT | CASSTTSGNTIYF | TRBV19 | NA | TRBJ1-3 | NA | 13
TGTGCCAGCAGCGTATTAGCGGGAGGGAGAGAGACCCAGTACTTC | CASSVLAGGRETQYF | TRBV9 | TRBD2 | TRBJ2-5 | NA | 15
TGTGCCAGCAGCCCCGGTAGAGGGCTAGCGAGAGAGACCCAGTACTTC | CASSPGRGLARETQYF | TRBV7-8 | NA | TRBJ2-5 | NA | 16
TGCGCCAGCAGCTTGTTGAATGGGGCACTCGATGAGCAGTTCTTC | CASSLLNGALDEQFF | TRBV5-1 | NA | TRBJ2-1 | few | 15
TGTGCCAGCAGCTTCCAGGGTGGGCAAGAGACCCAGTACTTC | CASSFQGGQETQYF | TRBV5-4 | NA | TRBJ2-5 | NA | 14
TGTGCCAGCTCACCAACGGGTCTAGCTGGGTCACCCCTCCACTTT | CASSPTGLAGSPLHF | TRBV18 | NA | TRBJ1-6 | NA | 15
TGCGCCAGCAGCATAGCGACAGGGGGCGGAAACACCATATATTTT | CASSIATGGGNTIYF | TRBV5-1 | TRBD1 | TRBJ1-3 | NA | 15
TGTGCCAGCAGCGCGGCGGGACTAGCGGGTTCCTACGAGCAGTACTTC | CASSAAGLAGSYEQYF | TRBV7-6 | TRBD2 | TRBJ2-7 | NA | 16
TGTGCCAGTAGTATTCAGGGGGCATACGAGCAGTACTTC | CASSIQGAYEQYF | TRBV19 | TRBD1 | TRBJ2-7 | NA | 13
TGTGCCAGCAGCGTAGAAGGGCTAGGTAGGGGGAATGAGCAGTTCTTC | CASSVEGLGRGNEQFF | TRBV9 | NA | TRBJ2-1 | NA | 16
TGTGCCAGCAGCCAAGAATTTCAGGAGACCCAGTACTTC | CASSQEFQETQYF | TRBV4-2 | NA | TRBJ2-5 | NA | 13
TGCGCCAGCAGTGAGTTTGACAGGGGGGAATCGGTAGCTTTCTTT | CASSEFDRGESVAFF | TRBV10-2 | TRBD1 | TRBJ1-1 | NA | 15
TGCGCCAGCAGCCAAGGGCAGGGTGACACTGAAGCTTTCTTT | CASSQGQGDTEAFF | TRBV4-3 | NA | TRBJ1-1 | NA | 14
TGTGCCAGTAGTATGGGAGGTTTTTTACATGAGCAGTTCTTC | CASSMGGFLHEQFF | TRBV19 | NA | TRBJ2-1 | few | 14
TGTGCCAGCTCACCCCCACCGACAGGAACAGGAGAAGCTTTCTTT | CASSPPPTGTGEAFF | TRBV18 | NA | TRBJ1-1 | once | 15
TGCGCCAGCAGTGAAAACGCAGGCCCTACGCAGCAGTACTTC | CASSENAGPTQQYF | TRBV10-1 | NA | TRBJ2-7 | NA | 14
TGTGCCAGCATGGGTCTTCGGACTAGCGGCCAAGAGACCCAGTACTTC | CASMGLRTSGQETQYF | TRBV27 | TRBD2 | TRBJ2-5 | NA | 16
TGTGCCAGCAGCCTTCTTAGCGGGAACTCCTACGAGCAGTACTTC | CASSLLSGNSYEQYF | TRBV7-2 | TRBD2 | TRBJ2-7 | NA | 15
TGTGCCAGCAGTTTAGGCCCAGGGGGTTACACTGAAGCTTTCTTT | CASSLGPGGYTEAFF | TRBV27 | TRBD1 | TRBJ1-1 | NA | 15
TGTGCCAGCACGGGGGGATCGGGCCCCTACCAAGAGACCCAGTACTTC | CASTGGSGPYQETQYF | TRBV5-6 | TRBD2 | TRBJ2-5 | NA | 16
TGTGCCACCCGTATCCCTAACTATAATTCACCCCTCCACTTT | CATRIPNYNSPLHF | TRBV7-2 | NA | TRBJ1-6 | NA | 14